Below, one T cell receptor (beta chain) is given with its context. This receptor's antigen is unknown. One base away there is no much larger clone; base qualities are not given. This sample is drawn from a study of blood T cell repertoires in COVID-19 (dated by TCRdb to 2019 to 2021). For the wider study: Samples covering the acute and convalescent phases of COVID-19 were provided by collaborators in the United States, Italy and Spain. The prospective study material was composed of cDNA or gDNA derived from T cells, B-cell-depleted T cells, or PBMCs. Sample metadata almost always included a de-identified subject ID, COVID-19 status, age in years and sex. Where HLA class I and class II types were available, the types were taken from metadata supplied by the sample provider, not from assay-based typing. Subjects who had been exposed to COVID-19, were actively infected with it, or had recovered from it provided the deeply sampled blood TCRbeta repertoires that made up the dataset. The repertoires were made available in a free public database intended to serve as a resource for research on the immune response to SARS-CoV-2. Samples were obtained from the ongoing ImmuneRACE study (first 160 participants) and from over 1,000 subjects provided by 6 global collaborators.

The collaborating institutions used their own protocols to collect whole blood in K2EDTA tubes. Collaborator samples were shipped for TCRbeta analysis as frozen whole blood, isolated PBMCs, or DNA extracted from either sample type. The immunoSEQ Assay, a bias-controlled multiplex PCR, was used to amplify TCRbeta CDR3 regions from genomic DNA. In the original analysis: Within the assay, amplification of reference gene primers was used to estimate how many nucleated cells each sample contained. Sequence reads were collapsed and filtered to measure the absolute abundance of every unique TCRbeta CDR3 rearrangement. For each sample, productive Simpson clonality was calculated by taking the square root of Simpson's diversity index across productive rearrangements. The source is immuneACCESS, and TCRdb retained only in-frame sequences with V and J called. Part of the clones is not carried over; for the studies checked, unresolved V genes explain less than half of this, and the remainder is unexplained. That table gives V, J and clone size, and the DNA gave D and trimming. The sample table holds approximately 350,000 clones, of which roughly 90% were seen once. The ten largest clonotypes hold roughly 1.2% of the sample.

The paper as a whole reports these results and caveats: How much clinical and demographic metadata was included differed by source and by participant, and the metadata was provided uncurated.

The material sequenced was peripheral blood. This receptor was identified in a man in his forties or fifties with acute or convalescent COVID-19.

The CDR3 in this case is CASSHRAASGRSDTQYF. The base sequence is TGTGCCAGCAGCCACCGCGCGGCTAGCGGGAGATCAGATACGCAGTATTTT. This receptor chain uses TRBV7-6 and TRBJ2-3, with 10 bases in between that match TRBD2. CDR1 and CDR2, looked up from the germline V gene, are SGHVS and FNYEAQ. The cysteine opens and the phenylalanine closes a CDR3 of 17 amino acids. Solely the CDR3 DNA is kept, with 51 bases framed from the first base. V and J are trimmed by 5 bases and 4 bases, and the gene matches miss 12 bases of the junction.